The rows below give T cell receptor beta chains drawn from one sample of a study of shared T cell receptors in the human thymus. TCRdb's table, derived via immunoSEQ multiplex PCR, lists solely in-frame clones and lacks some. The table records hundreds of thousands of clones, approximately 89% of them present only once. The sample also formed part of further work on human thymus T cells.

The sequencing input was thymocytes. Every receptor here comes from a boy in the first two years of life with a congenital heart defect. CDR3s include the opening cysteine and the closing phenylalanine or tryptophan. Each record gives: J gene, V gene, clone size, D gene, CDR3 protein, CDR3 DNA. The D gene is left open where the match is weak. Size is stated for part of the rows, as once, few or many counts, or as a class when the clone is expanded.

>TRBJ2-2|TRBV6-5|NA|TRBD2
CASSLAGGPTGELFF
TGTGCCAGCAGTCTAGCGGGAGGGCCCACCGGGGAGCTGTTTTTT
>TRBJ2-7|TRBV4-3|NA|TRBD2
CASSQDTPVAGPSYEQYF
TGCGCCAGCAGCCAAGATACGCCCGTAGCGGGCCCTTCCTACGAGCAGTACTTC
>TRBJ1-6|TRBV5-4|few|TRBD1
CASSNDRANSPLHF
TGTGCCAGCAGCAACGACAGGGCTAATTCACCCCTCCACTTT
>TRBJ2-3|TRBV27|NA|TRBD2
CASRGGAGTDTQYF
TGTGCCAGTCGCGGGGGGGCGGGCACAGATACGCAGTATTTT
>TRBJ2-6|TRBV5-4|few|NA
CASSLDRPGARSGANVLTF
TGTGCCAGCAGCTTAGATAGGCCAGGGGCCCGATCTGGGGCCAACGTCCTGACTTTC
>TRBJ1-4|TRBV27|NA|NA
CATGEGGEDSEKLFF
TGTGCCACCGGTGAGGGAGGGGAAGATAGCGAAAAACTGTTTTTT
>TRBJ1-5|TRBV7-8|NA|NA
CASSLVRGAQPQHF
TGTGCCAGCAGCTTAGTCAGGGGTGCGCAGCCCCAGCATTTT
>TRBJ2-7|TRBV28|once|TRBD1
CASSPPTRTGDAYEQYF
TGTGCCAGCAGTCCGCCCACCCGGACAGGGGATGCCTACGAGCAGTACTTC
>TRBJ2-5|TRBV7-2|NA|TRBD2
CASSLMASGQETQYF
TGTGCCAGCAGCTTAATGGCTAGCGGACAAGAGACCCAGTACTTC
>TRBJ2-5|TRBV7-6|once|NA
CASSRRAVETQYF
TGTGCCAGCAGCCGGAGGGCCGTGGAGACCCAGTACTTC
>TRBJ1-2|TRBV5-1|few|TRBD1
CASSLGPGQPTFWYGYTF
TGCGCCAGCAGCTTGGGGCCGGGACAGCCTACCTTTTGGTATGGCTACACCTTC
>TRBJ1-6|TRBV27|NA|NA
CASSLSGADNSPLHF
TGTGCCAGCAGTTTAAGTGGGGCAGATAATTCACCCCTCCACTTT
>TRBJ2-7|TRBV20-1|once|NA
CSAAGRYEQYF
TGCAGTGCGGCCGGCAGGTACGAGCAGTACTTC
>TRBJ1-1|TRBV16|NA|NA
CASSQSRTDTEAFF
TGTGCCAGCAGCCAATCGAGGACAGACACTGAAGCTTTCTTT
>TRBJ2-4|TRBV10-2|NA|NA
CASSEKVRGLAKNIQYF
TGCGCCAGCAGTGAGAAGGTTAGAGGGCTAGCCAAAAACATTCAGTACTTC
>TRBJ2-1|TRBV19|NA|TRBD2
CASSATGERGGFRYEQFF
TGTGCCAGTAGTGCGACGGGGGAGCGGGGTGGGTTTAGGTATGAGCAGTTCTTC
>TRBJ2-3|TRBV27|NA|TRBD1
CASSPNPGQGVGNHSTDTQYF
TGTGCCAGCAGTCCAAACCCCGGACAGGGTGTGGGGAACCATAGCACAGATACGCAGTATTTT
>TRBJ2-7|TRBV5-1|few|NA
CASSLVGASEQYF
TGCGCCAGCAGCTTGGTTGGGGCAAGCGAGCAGTACTTC
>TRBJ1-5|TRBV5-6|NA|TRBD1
CASSLSGGRDRGRNQPQHF
TGTGCCAGCAGCTTGAGTGGGGGTAGAGACAGGGGGCGAAATCAGCCCCAGCATTTT
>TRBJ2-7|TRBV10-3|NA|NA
CAISGRGPGSYEQYF
TGTGCCATCAGTGGGAGGGGCCCCGGCTCCTACGAGCAGTACTTC
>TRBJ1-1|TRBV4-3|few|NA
CASSQVYSRAGENTEAFF
TGCGCCAGCAGCCAAGTTTATTCCCGGGCAGGGGAGAACACTGAAGCTTTCTTT
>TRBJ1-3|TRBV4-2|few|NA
CASSQPGGQALSGNTIYF
TGTGCCAGCAGCCAACCGGGGGGGCAGGCCCTCTCTGGAAACACCATATATTTT
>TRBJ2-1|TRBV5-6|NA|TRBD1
CASSHRGRMNNEQFF
TGTGCCAGCAGCCACAGGGGGCGAATGAACAATGAGCAGTTCTTC
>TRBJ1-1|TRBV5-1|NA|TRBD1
CASSGTATLNTEAFF
TGCGCCAGCAGCGGGACAGCGACCCTGAACACTGAAGCTTTCTTT
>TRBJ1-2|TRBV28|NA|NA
CASSFLEVRLLRYGYTF
TGTGCCAGCAGTTTTCTCGAAGTCAGGTTACTGCGATATGGCTACACCTTC
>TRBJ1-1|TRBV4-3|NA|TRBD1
CASSQDRDRGRGTEAFF
TGCGCCAGCAGCCAAGATCGGGACAGGGGCCGGGGGACTGAAGCTTTCTTT
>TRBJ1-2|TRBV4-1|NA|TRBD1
CASSQEGQVFRNGYTF
TGCGCCAGCAGCCAAGAGGGACAGGTTTTTCGGAATGGCTACACCTTC
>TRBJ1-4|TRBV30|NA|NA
CAWSGGRVGEKLFF
TGTGCCTGGAGTGGGGGGAGGGTTGGTGAAAAACTGTTTTTT
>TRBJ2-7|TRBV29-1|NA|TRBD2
CSVEPKLAGVSYEQYF
TGCAGCGTTGAGCCCAAACTAGCGGGAGTGTCCTACGAGCAGTACTTC
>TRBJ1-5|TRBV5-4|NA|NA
CASSLRRQNQPQHF
TGTGCCAGCAGCCTTCGCCGACAAAATCAGCCCCAGCATTTT
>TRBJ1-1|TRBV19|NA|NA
CASSIHSIANTEAFF
TGTGCCAGTAGTATCCATTCTATCGCGAACACTGAAGCTTTCTTT
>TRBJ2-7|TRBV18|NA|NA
CASSPISTETYEQYF
TGTGCCAGCTCACCCATTTCGACGGAGACCTACGAGCAGTACTTC
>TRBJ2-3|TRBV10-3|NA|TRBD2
CAIRRPLAGGVDTQYF
TGTGCCATCAGGAGGCCCTTAGCGGGAGGGGTCGATACGCAGTATTTT
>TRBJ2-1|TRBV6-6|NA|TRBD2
CASSYGGRAWNEQFF
TGTGCCAGCAGTTACGGCGGGAGGGCCTGGAATGAGCAGTTCTTC
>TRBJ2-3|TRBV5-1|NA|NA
CASRGARTDTQYF
TGCGCCAGCCGGGGGGCGCGCACAGATACGCAGTATTTT
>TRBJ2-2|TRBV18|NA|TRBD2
CASSPTSGGANTGELFF
TGTGCCAGCTCACCGACTAGCGGGGGGGCGAACACCGGGGAGCTGTTTTTT
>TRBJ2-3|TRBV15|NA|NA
CATSTELYSPSTDTQYF
TGTGCCACCAGCACAGAGCTTTACAGCCCTAGCACAGATACGCAGTATTTT
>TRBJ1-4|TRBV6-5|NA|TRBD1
CASSLGTVNEKLFF
TGTGCCAGCAGCTTGGGGACAGTTAATGAAAAACTGTTTTTT
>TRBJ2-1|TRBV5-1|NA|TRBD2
CASSAGTGLAKSSYNEQFF
TGCGCCAGCAGCGCGGGGACGGGACTAGCGAAAAGCTCCTACAATGAGCAGTTCTTC
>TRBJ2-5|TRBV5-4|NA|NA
CASSLGRGLRQYF
TGTGCCAGCAGCTTGGGGCGGGGATTGAGGCAGTACTTC
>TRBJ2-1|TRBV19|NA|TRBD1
CASSILTGAHNEQFF
TGTGCCAGTAGTATTCTGACAGGGGCCCACAATGAGCAGTTCTTC